These 14 T cell receptor beta chains came from one sample sequenced in a study of shared clonotypes between healthy human individuals (dated by TCRdb to 2018 to 2021). The protocol used for the library was the immunoSEQ multiplex PCR assay. TCRdb limited this immuneACCESS table to in-frame rearrangements with V and J called. A share of clones is missing; checked studies link under half to unresolved V genes, and the rest is unexplained. Across this sample there are around 510,000 clones, with about 96% seen only once. 0.05% to 0.08% of the sample belongs to the ten largest clones. The sequenced sample consisted of naive CD4+ T cells sorted from blood. The cell subset or site label, read with the paper, signifies: CD45RA+ positively selected. These receptors were taken from a woman aged 25 to 45 in good health.

This chain uses TRBV7-6 with TRBJ2-5; 7 bases align to TRBD2. V gave up 5 bases and J gave up 1 base; unmatched junction bases: 13. Germline CDR1 SGHVS, CDR2 FNYEAQ. This CDR3 comprises 17 residues. The CDR3 nucleotides are TGTGCCAGCAGCCCGATCGGGACCAGCGGGGCCCAAGAGACCCAGTACTTC. It translates to CASSPIGTSGAQETQYF.

V usage is TRBV10-3 and J usage is TRBJ1-1, with TRBD1 identical over 8 bases. The CDR3 contains 15 residues. J gave up 1 base and V 4 bases, and 5 bases lay outside the gene matches. CDR1 is ENHRY and CDR2 is SYGVKD in the germline V gene. The CDR3 region has the DNA TGTGCCATCAGTGGACAGGGGAGTTGGAACACTGAAGCTTTCTTT. Protein: CAISGQGSWNTEAFF.

The chain carries TRBV4-1 and TRBJ2-7; 7 bases align to TRBD2. Germline trimming cut 2 bases from V and 2 bases from J; bases unmatched to any gene: 6. The CDR3 is 15 residues long. Germline V CDR1 and CDR2: MGHRA, YSYEKL. CDR3 amino acids: CASSQSLREPYEQYF. CDR3 coding DNA: TGCGCCAGCAGCCAATCCCTGCGGGAGCCCTACGAGCAGTACTTC.

The chain couples TRBV6-1 to TRBJ1-5, with D hard to call. V was shortened by 6 bases and J by 12 bases, with 18 bases between the two germline ends. The germline CDR1 and CDR2 sequences are MNHNS and SASEGT. This CDR3 spans 13 amino acids. The CDR3 sequence: CASSADRWALQHF. The CDR3 DNA reads TGTGCCAGCAGCGCGGACCGTTGGGCACTCCAGCATTTT.

The chain couples TRBV15 to TRBJ2-1; 9 bases map to TRBD1. Germline V gene sequence: CDR1 LNHNV, CDR2 YYDKDF (reference sequence). The V gene end was trimmed by 6 bases and the J gene end by 5 bases; junction bases not matched to a gene: 2. The CDR3 totals 13 residues. CDR3 in amino acids: CATRGTGNNEQFF. The CDR3 DNA reads as TGTGCCACCAGGGGGACAGGGAACAATGAGCAGTTCTTC.

This chain joins TRBV10-1 and TRBJ2-1; 8 bases align to TRBD2. The CDR3 covers 13 residues. Germline V gene lookup returns CDR1 WNHNN and CDR2 SYGVQD (reference sequence). Unmatched junction bases numbered 7, after V lost 5 bases and J lost 10 bases. The DNA for the CDR3 is TGCGCCAGCAGTAATTTTCCGGGAGGGGAGCAGTTCTTC. It is translated as CASSNFPGGEQFF.

This clone came up once. The chain is built from TRBV6-9 and TRBJ2-3; the D gene is possibly TRBD1 (6 bases). This CDR3 is 14 amino acids long. The V gene lost 11 bases and the J gene lost 5 bases, with 20 bases spanning the gap. Germline V gene sequence: CDR1 MNHGY, CDR2 SVAAGI. In DNA form, the CDR3 reads TGTGCCCGGAGGACGGGAATAGGGGGAGATACGCAGTATTTT. It yields the protein CARRTGIGGDTQYF.

The chain couples TRBV18 to TRBJ1-1, with a tentative D call TRBD1 (6 bases). V was cut by 6 bases and J by 2 bases, with 10 bases left in between. The germline V gene has CDR1 KGHSH and CDR2 LQKENI. The CDR3 contains 13 residues. The CDR3 sequence is CASSSDSNTEAFF. The CDR3 region has the DNA TGTGCCAGCTCTTCGGACAGCAACACTGAAGCTTTCTTT.

In DNA form, the CDR3 reads TGCAGCGTTGAAGGGGGCAGGGGCTACAATGAGCAGTTCTTC. Translated, it gives CSVEGGRGYNEQFF. The rearrangement joins TRBV29-1 to TRBJ2-1; a weak D match, TRBD1 (6 bases). V gave up 1 base and J gave up 3 bases, with 10 bases separating them. This CDR3 spans 14 amino acids. CDR1 is SQVTM, CDR2 ANQGSEA, per germline.

CDR3 bases: TGTGCCAGTAGTCCGCGCGGGCCTTACGAGCAGTACTTC. This codes for CASSPRGPYEQYF. The chain has TRBV19 and TRBJ2-7, with D maybe TRBD2 (5 bases). Deletions cut 5 bases from V and 4 bases from J, with 12 bases between. Germline lookup yields CDR1 LNHDA and CDR2 SQIVND (reference sequence). The CDR3 runs to 13 residues.

This chain connects TRBV29-1 to TRBJ1-5; D may be TRBD1 (6 bases). CDR1 is SQVTM and CDR2 is ANQGSEA in the germline V gene. Trimming cost V 6 bases and J 4 bases, with 13 bases left between them. The CDR3 runs to 13 residues. The CDR3 DNA sequence: TGCAGCGTCAGTACAGGGCCAAATCAGCCCCAGCATTTT. Translating it yields CSVSTGPNQPQHF.

The rearrangement links TRBV5-6 to TRBJ2-3; 12 bases agree with TRBD2. The trim removed 0 bases at V and 3 bases at J, leaving 5 bases unmatched. Germline V CDR1 and CDR2: SGHDT, YYEEEE. The CDR3 loop spans 17 amino acids. The CDR3 here is CASSLGALAGGTDTQYF. For the CDR3, the DNA is TGTGCCAGCAGCTTGGGCGCACTAGCGGGAGGTACAGATACGCAGTATTTT.

This clone came up once. The chain carries TRBV5-1 and TRBJ1-4; D ambiguous. Per the germline V gene, CDR1 is SGHRS and CDR2 is YFSETQ. Trimming removed 0 bases from V and 0 bases from J, with 6 bases in between. The CDR3 is 15 residues long. The CDR3 bases are TGCGCCAGCAGCTTGGGGCACTCAACTAATGAAAAACTGTTTTTT. Translation gives CASSLGHSTNEKLFF.

This chain uses TRBV5-1 with TRBJ1-4; possibly TRBD1 for D (5 bases). V gave up 1 base and J gave up 5 bases, with 12 bases separating them. The CDR3 is 15 amino acids. CDR1 SGHRS and CDR2 YFSETQ come from the germline V gene. The CDR3 DNA follows: TGCGCCAGCAGCTTGTTTCCAGGGATGAATGAAAAACTGTTTTTT. Amino acid sequence: CASSLFPGMNEKLFF.